The clone carrying this TCR beta chain was seen more than once but under ten times. Its specificity is unknown. The data derive from a study of CD8 T cells in ankylosing spondylitis. Findings of the study overall: One TCR beta motif, made up of about 8 highly homologous variants, appeared characteristic of ankylosing spondylitis blood.

V lost 6 bases and J lost 1, with 16 bases in between. CDR1 is SGHNT, CDR2 YENEEA, per germline. The CDR3 is 15 residues long. MiXCR, run by TCRdb on the 5' RACE reads, gives a single entry per CDR3 protein. The sample consists of around 540,000 distinct CDR3 sequences, 10% to 15% of them appearing once. This chain links TRBV11-3 with TRBJ2-7; perhaps D is TRBD1 or TRBD2 (5 bases each). Sequencing used blood, either unsorted or a sorted T cell fraction (not recorded which). This receptor was identified in a male donor with ankylosing spondylitis. The DNA of the CDR3 is TGTGCCAGCAGTTCACTGGGACCCCGATCCTACGAGCAGTACTTC. Amino acids: CASSSLGPRSYEQYF.